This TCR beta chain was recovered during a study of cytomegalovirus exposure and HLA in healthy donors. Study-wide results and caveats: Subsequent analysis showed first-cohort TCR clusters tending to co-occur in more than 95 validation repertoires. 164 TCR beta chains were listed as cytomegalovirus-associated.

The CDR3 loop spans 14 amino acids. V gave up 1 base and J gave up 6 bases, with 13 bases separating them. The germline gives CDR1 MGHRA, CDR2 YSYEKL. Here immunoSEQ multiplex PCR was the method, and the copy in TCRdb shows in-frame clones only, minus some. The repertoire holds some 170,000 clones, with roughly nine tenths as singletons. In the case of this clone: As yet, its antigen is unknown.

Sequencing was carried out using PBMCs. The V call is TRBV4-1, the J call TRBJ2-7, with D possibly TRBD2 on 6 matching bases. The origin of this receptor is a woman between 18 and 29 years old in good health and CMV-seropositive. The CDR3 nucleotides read TGCGCCAGCAGCCAAGGCGGGGTAGTGGGCGAGCAGTACTTC. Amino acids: CASSQGGVVGEQYF.